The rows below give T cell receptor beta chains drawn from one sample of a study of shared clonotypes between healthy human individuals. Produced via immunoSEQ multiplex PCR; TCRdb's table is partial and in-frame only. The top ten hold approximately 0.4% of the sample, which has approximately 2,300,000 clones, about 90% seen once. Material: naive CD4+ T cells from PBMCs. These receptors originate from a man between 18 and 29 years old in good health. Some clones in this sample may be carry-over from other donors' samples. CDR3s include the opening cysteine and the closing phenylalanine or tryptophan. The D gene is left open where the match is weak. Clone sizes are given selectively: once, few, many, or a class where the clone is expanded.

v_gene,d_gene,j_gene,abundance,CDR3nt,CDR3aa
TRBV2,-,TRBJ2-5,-,TGTGCCAGCAGTGAAGAAAGGACAGAGGTGACCCAGTACTTC,CASSEERTEVTQYF
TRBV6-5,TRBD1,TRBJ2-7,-,TGTGCCAGCAGTCGGGGACAGGGGAACTACGAGCAGTACTTC,CASSRGQGNYEQYF
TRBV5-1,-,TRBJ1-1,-,TGCGCCAGCAGCTTGTCCAGGGGACACACTGAAGCTTTCTTT,CASSLSRGHTEAFF
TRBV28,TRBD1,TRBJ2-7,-,TGTGCCAGCAGCGTCCCTCTCGGGACAGGGGCCTACGAGCAGTACTTC,CASSVPLGTGAYEQYF
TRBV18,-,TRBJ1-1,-,TGTGCCAGCTCACCATCCCAGGCCGACACTTTTTTACCCGAAGCTTTCTTT,CASSPSQADTFLPEAFF
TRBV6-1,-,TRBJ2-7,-,TGTGCCAGCGAAAACCTCCAGGGCTACGAGCAGTACTTC,CASENLQGYEQYF
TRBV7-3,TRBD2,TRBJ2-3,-,TGTGCCAGCAGCTTAATGGTCCTAGCGGGAGGGCCAGGGATAGATACGCAGTATTTT,CASSLMVLAGGPGIDTQYF
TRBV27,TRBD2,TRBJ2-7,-,TGTGCCAGCAGTTTATTTAGCGGGAGGGACGAGCAGTACTTC,CASSLFSGRDEQYF
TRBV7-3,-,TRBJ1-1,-,TGTGCCAGCAGCTTAACTTGGGGAGGCACTGAAGCTTTCTTT,CASSLTWGGTEAFF
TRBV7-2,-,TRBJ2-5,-,TGTGCCAGCAGCCCTGGGACCTCGCCAGGGACCCAGTACTTC,CASSPGTSPGTQYF
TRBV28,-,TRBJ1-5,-,TGTGCCAGCAGAACACAGGATAGCAATCAGCCCCAGCATTTT,CASRTQDSNQPQHF
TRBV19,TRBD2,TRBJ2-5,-,TGTGCCAGTAGTCAATTCCAACAAACGACTAGCGGGAGTGGAGAGACCCAGTACTTC,CASSQFQQTTSGSGETQYF
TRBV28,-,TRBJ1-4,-,TGTGCCAGCAGTTTGGGCCCGGGACGCCTGAATGAAAAACTGTTTTTT,CASSLGPGRLNEKLFF
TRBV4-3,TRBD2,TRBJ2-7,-,TGCGCCAGCAGCCAAGGTTCCGGCGGGAGTACCTCCTACGAGCAGTACTTC,CASSQGSGGSTSYEQYF
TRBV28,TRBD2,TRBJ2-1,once,TGTGCCAGCAGTTATCCGGGACTAGCGGGATCAAATGAGCAGTTCTTC,CASSYPGLAGSNEQFF
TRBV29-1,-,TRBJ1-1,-,TGCAGCTCCAACAAAGGGAGGGCTACTGAAGCTTTCTTT,CSSNKGRATEAFF
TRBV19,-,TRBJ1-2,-,TGTGCCAGTAGGGGAGGGGACACTCTCTATGGCTACACCTTC,CASRGGDTLYGYTF
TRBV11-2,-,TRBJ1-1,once,TGTGCCAGCAGCTCTCAAACAGGCTGGGAAGCTTTCTTT,CASSSQTGWEAFF
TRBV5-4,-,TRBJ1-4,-,TGTGCCAGCAGCCGGGGGCCCCCAAAAGGGGATGAAAAACTGTTTTTT,CASSRGPPKGDEKLFF
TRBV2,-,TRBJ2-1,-,TGTGCCAGCATGAGGGGGGTCCTCAATGAGCAGTTCTTC,CASMRGVLNEQFF
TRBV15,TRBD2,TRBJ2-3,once,TGTGCCACCAGCAGAGATCTAGCGGGAGCATCAGATACGCAGTATTTT,CATSRDLAGASDTQYF
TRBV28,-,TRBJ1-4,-,TGTGCCAGCAGTTTATTAACAACTAATGAAAAACTGTTTTTT,CASSLLTTNEKLFF
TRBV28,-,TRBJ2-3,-,TGTGCCAGCAGTCCCGCTGGGCGGCCTACAGATACGCAGTATTTT,CASSPAGRPTDTQYF
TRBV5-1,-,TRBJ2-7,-,TGCGCCAGCAGCTTTGGGGCTATCGGGCGGCTTGACCTCTACGAGCAGTACTTC,CASSFGAIGRLDLYEQYF
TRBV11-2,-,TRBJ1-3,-,TGTGCCAGCAGCTTAGGAGTGGGTGGGGCCCGCTCTGGAAACACCATATATTTT,CASSLGVGGARSGNTIYF
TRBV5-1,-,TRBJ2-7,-,TGCGCCAGCAGCCGGACAATTGCCTCCTACGAGCAGTACTTC,CASSRTIASYEQYF
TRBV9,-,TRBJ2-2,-,TGTGCCAGCAGCGTAGGATGGGGCACCGGGGAGCTGTTTTTT,CASSVGWGTGELFF
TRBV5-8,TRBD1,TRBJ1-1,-,TGTGCCAGCAGCTTGGGACTTGACAGGGAGGACACTGAAGCTTTCTTT,CASSLGLDREDTEAFF
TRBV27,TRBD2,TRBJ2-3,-,TGTGCCAGCAGTTCACCCCGGGGAGGGAGGTGGAGCACAGATACGCAGTATTTT,CASSSPRGGRWSTDTQYF
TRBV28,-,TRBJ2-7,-,TGTGCCAGCAGTCGGACCCGGGTCGAGCAGTACTTC,CASSRTRVEQYF
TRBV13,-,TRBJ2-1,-,TGTGCCAGCAGTAGGACAGCGCAATGGAATGAGCAGTTCTTC,CASSRTAQWNEQFF
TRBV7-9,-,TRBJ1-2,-,TGTGCCAGCAGTCGAGGGGGGGCGCAGTTGTATGGCTACACCTTC,CASSRGGAQLYGYTF